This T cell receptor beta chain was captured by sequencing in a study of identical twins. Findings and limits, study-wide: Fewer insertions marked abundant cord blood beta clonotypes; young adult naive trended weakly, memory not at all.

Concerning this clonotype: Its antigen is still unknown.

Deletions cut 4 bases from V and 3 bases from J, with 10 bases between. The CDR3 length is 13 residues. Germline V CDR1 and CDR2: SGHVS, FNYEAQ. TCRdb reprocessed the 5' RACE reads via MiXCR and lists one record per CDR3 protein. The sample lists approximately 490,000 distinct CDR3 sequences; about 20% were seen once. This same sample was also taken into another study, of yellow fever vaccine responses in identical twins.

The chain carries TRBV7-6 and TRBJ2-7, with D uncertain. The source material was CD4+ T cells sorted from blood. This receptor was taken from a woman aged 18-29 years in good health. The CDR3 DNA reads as TGTGCCAGCAGCTCTATGTCGGACTACGAGCAGTACTTC. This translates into CASSSMSDYEQYF. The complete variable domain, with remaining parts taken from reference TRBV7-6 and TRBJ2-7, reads GAGVSQSPRYKVTKRGQDVALRCDPISGHVSLYWYRQALGQGPEFLTYFNYEAQQDKSGLPNDRFSAERPEGSISTLTIQRTEQRDSAMYRCASSSMSDYEQYFGPGTRLTVT.